The clone carrying this T cell receptor (beta chain) was found once. The method was immunoSEQ multiplex PCR; TCRdb's version includes in-frame clones alone and lacks a portion of them. The repertoire holds fewer than 700,000 clones, around 90% seen once, with around 7.8% in the top ten. The data are from a study of blood T cell repertoires in COVID-19. Study-wide background: Sources were T cells, B-cell-depleted T cells, or PBMCs; the material itself was cDNA or gDNA.

Those enrolled in Seattle joined during active infection and were followed longitudinally afterward. Germline assignment: CDR1 PRHDT and CDR2 FYEKMQ (reference sequence). The CDR3 covers 15 residues. V lost 7 bases, J lost 3 bases, and 16 bases lay in between. The material sequenced was peripheral blood. The receptor's source is a woman aged 45-59 years with COVID-19, enrolled during active disease. V gene TRBV13 combines with J gene TRBJ2-1, with a possible D match to TRBD1 (6 bases). The CDR3 protein is CASMSGTSFYNEQFF. CDR3 DNA: TGTGCCAGCATGTCCGGGACATCCTTCTACAATGAGCAGTTCTTC.